These 5 T cell receptor beta chains were sequenced from one sample in a study of cytomegalovirus exposure and HLA in healthy donors. The PCR was carried out with 60 Vbeta primers and 13 Jbeta primers. TCRdb's table, derived via immunoSEQ multiplex PCR, lists solely in-frame clones and lacks some. The profile shows some 100,000 clones, approximately 68% of them singletons. Sequenced material: PBMCs. The receptors derive from a woman in her late teens or twenties in good health and CMV-seropositive.

The chain is built from TRBV28 and TRBJ1-3; 8 bases line up with TRBD1. The CDR3 is 16 residues long. The ends lost 2 bases at V and 4 bases at J; junction bases unmatched: 7. Germline V CDR1 and CDR2: MDHEN, SYDVKM. CDR3 nucleotides: TGTGCCAGCAGTTTAGCCAGGGGGCTTTCGGGAAACACCATATATTTT. The encoded protein is CASSLARGLSGNTIYF. The full variable domain, rest sourced from reference TRBV28 and TRBJ1-3, is DVKVTQSSRYLVKRTGEKVFLECVQDMDHENMFWYRQDPGLGLRLIYFSYDVKMKEKGDIPEGYSVSREKKERFSLILESASTNQTSMYLCASSLARGLSGNTIYFGEGSWLTVV.

The genes are TRBV30 and TRBJ2-3, with D possibly matching TRBD2 (6 bases). The germline V gene has CDR1 GTSNPN and CDR2 SVGIG (reference sequence). Trimming cost V 7 bases and J 1 base, with 9 bases left between them. The CDR3 contains 12 residues. DNA for the CDR3: TGTGCCTCCTGGGGGGGCACAGATACGCAGTATTTT. Translation gives CASWGGTDTQYF.

The chain employs TRBV6-5 and TRBJ2-7; 9 nucleotides match TRBD2. This CDR3 spans 15 amino acids. Germline CDR1 and CDR2: MNHEY and SVGAGI. V lost 0 bases to trimming and J lost 4 bases; unmatched junction nucleotides: 4. Here the CDR3 DNA reads TGTGCCAGCAGTTACTCCCTAGCGGGGACTTACGAGCAGTACTTC. This gives the protein CASSYSLAGTYEQYF.

The gene calls are TRBV20-1 and TRBJ1-2; D is undetermined. This CDR3 has 11 residues. V was shortened by 0 bases and J by 5 bases, with 4 bases between the two germline ends. The V gene's germline CDR1 is DFQATT and CDR2 SNEGSKA (reference sequence). The CDR3 nucleotides read TGCAGTGCTAGAGATCTTTATGGCTACACCTTC. Protein: CSARDLYGYTF.

The chain has TRBV30 and TRBJ1-5; the match to TRBD1 covers 8 bases. J was trimmed by 6 bases and V by 1 base; bases with no gene match: 2. This CDR3 comprises 13 residues. Looked up from germline, CDR1 is GTSNPN and CDR2 is SVGIG (reference sequence). The CDR3 region is CAWSAGGGQPQHF. In DNA, the CDR3 is TGTGCCTGGAGTGCAGGGGGCGGTCAGCCCCAGCATTTT.